Shown below are 24 T cell receptor beta chains from a single sample sequenced in a study of identical twins. One entry per CDR3 protein, called by TCRdb with MiXCR from the 5' RACE reads. The sample records approximately 1.8 million distinct CDR3 sequences, about 30% being singletons. The sample was cord blood. The receptors originated from a newborn girl in good health.

V is TRBV30 and J is TRBJ1-1, with 7 bases identical to TRBD1. J lost 4 bases, V lost 2 bases, and 13 bases had no gene match. Germline lookup yields CDR1 GTSNPN and CDR2 SVGIG (reference sequence). This CDR3 has 16 residues. The CDR3 region has the DNA TGTGCCTGGAGTACAATATCAGGGGGGAGAATCACTGAAGCTTTCTTT. Translated: CAWSTISGGRITEAFF. Drawing the rest from reference TRBV30 and TRBJ1-1, the complete variable domain is SQTIHQWPATLVQPVGSPLSLECTVEGTSNPNLYWYRQAAGRGLQLLFYSVGIGQISSEVPQNLSASRPQDRQFILSSKKLLLSDSGFYLCAWSTISGGRITEAFFGQGTRLTVV.

The chain carries TRBV6-5 and TRBJ1-5; 7 bases are a match to TRBD1. V lost 2 bases, J lost 0 bases, and 13 bases stayed unmatched. The length of the CDR3 is 19 residues. In germline, CDR1 is MNHEY, CDR2 SVGAGI. The CDR3 spells CASSYGGHRGHYSNQPQHF. For the CDR3, the DNA is TGTGCCAGCAGTTACGGCGGGCACAGGGGACATTATAGCAATCAGCCCCAGCATTTT.

The chain combines TRBV5-1 with TRBJ2-7, with 9 bases identical to TRBD2. The CDR3 length is 16 residues. Germline V lookup: CDR1 SGHRS, CDR2 YFSETQ. J was trimmed by 1 base and V by 4 bases; bases with no gene match: 9. The CDR3 is CASSQTPSGASYEQYF. In DNA form, the CDR3 reads TGCGCCAGCAGCCAAACCCCTAGCGGGGCATCCTACGAGCAGTACTTC. Combining the CDR3 with reference TRBV5-1 and TRBJ2-7 gives the whole variable domain KAGVTQTPRYLIKTRGQQVTLSCSPISGHRSVSWYQQTPGQGLQFLFEYFSETQRNKGNFPGRFSGRQFSNSRSEMNVSTLELGDSALYLCASSQTPSGASYEQYFGPGTRLTVT.

The CDR3 is CASRVVREQYF. The CDR3 DNA reads as TGTGCCAGCAGAGTGGTCAGGGAGCAGTACTTC. This chain joins TRBV2 and TRBJ2-7; D remains unclear. Germline V gives CDR1 SNHLY, CDR2 FYNNEI. This CDR3 region has 11 residues. Trimming stripped 6 bases from V and 7 bases from J, with 10 bases between.

V is TRBV11-2 and J is TRBJ2-3; possibly TRBD1 for D (5 bases). CDR1 SGHAT and CDR2 FQNNGV come from the germline V gene. The CDR3 runs 15 residues. V was pared by 7 bases and J by 2 bases, with 16 bases between. The chain's CDR3 is CASTERRGPTDTQYF. As DNA, the CDR3 is TGTGCCAGCACCGAGAGAAGGGGCCCCACAGATACGCAGTATTTT.

This clonotype was observed a handful of times. The chain has TRBV14 and TRBJ1-4; a weak D match, TRBD1 (5 bases). Trimming left V 3 bases short and J 8 bases short, with 13 bases between. Germline CDR1 reads SGHDN; CDR2 reads FVKESK. The CDR3 consists of 14 residues. For the CDR3, the DNA is TGTGCCAGCAGCCAGGCTGGGGACGGCGAAAAACTGTTTTTT. It translates to CASSQAGDGEKLFF.

This clonotype was recorded a few times. The chain uses TRBV16 and TRBJ2-7, with D possibly matching TRBD1 (6 bases). The germline V gene encodes CDR1 KGHSY and CDR2 FQNENV. The ends were cut back, 4 bases at V and 3 bases at J, with 16 bases in the middle. CDR3 length: 15 residues. CDR3 sequence: CASSPRQEFYYEQYF. CDR3 bases: TGTGCCAGCAGCCCCCGACAGGAGTTTTACTACGAGCAGTACTTC.

This clonotype was picked up a small number of times. This chain uses TRBV20-1 with TRBJ2-1; 9 bases map to TRBD2. The V gene end was trimmed by 7 bases and the J gene end by 3 bases; junction bases not matched to a gene: 13. CDR3 length: 16 amino acids. Germline values: CDR1 DFQATT, CDR2 SNEGSKA (reference sequence). In DNA, the CDR3 is TGCAGTGGCCGTCCCGCGGGAGGGCCTAGCTACAATGAGCAGTTCTTC. Encoded protein: CSGRPAGGPSYNEQFF.

As for this clonotype: An end of the junction differs from the germline gene, which may be a read error. The chain recombines TRBV27 with TRBJ2-3; TRBD2 might be the D (6 bases). From germline, CDR1 is MNHEY and CDR2 SMNVEV (reference sequence). This CDR3 is 14 amino acids long. This chain's CDR3 is CASSFLASTDTRYF. CDR3 coding DNA: TGTGCCAGCAGTTTCCTAGCGTCCACAGATACGCGGTATTTT.

The rearrangement joins TRBV11-2 to TRBJ1-1, with TRBD1 as a possible D gene (6 bases). The CDR3 totals 13 residues. The germline V gene has CDR1 SGHAT and CDR2 FQNNGV. Trimming shortened V by 5 bases and J by 7 bases, and 14 bases separated the two germline ends. CDR3 sequence: CASSTGLIDEAFF. The CDR3 DNA is TGTGCCAGCAGCACAGGGTTGATTGATGAAGCTTTCTTT.

The sample holds a few counts of this clonotype. DNA for the CDR3: TGTGCCATCAGTGATAACCTCTATGGCTACACCTTC. Protein product: CAISDNLYGYTF. The J gene is TRBJ1-2, the V gene TRBV10-3; D is undetermined. There are 12 residues in the CDR3. The ends were cut back, 3 bases at V and 4 bases at J, with 6 bases in the middle. In germline, CDR1 is ENHRY, CDR2 SYGVKD.

This clonotype was detected only a few times. The chain carries TRBV6-1 and TRBJ2-7, with 10 bases lining up with TRBD2. The assigned J gene may be wrong: the sequence end matches TRBJ2-5 better. CDR1 is MNHNS, CDR2 SASEGT, per germline. The CDR3 totals 16 residues. CDR3 nucleotide sequence: TGTGCCAGCAGTGAAAGTACTAGCGGGGTTCAAGAGACCCAGTACTTC. Its translation: CASSESTSGVQETQYF.

The genes are TRBV12-3 or TRBV12-4 and TRBJ1-2; perhaps TRBD1 as D (5 bases). The length of the CDR3 is 14 residues. Trimming cost V 7 bases and J 3 bases, with 15 bases left between them. This CDR3 is CASTRTKNDYGYTF. The CDR3 DNA sequence: TGTGCCAGCACCAGGACAAAAAACGACTATGGCTACACCTTC.

V gene TRBV5-1 combines with J gene TRBJ2-5; no reliable D call. CDR3 size: 14 residues. The V gene lost 0 bases and the J gene lost 2 bases, with 8 bases spanning the gap. Germline V CDR1 and CDR2: SGHRS, YFSETQ. CDR3 DNA: TGCGCCAGCAGCTTGGGCTTCGGGCAAGAGACCCAGTACTTC. It yields the protein CASSLGFGQETQYF.

This clonotype was observed at least ten times. This chain connects TRBV10-3 to TRBJ2-3; tentatively, D is TRBD1 (6 bases). The ends were cut back, 2 bases at V and 0 bases at J, with 6 bases in the middle. The CDR3 has 14 residues. Germline CDR1 reads ENHRY; CDR2 reads SYGVKD. CDR3 in DNA: TGTGCCATCAGTGAGACAGGGAGCACAGATACGCAGTATTTT. It yields the protein CAISETGSTDTQYF.

J is TRBJ2-1 and V is TRBV9; D is unclear. V lost 3 bases and J 2 bases, leaving 15 bases between the germline ends. Germline CDR1 and CDR2: SGDLS and YYNGEE. This CDR3 spans 16 amino acids. The CDR3 nucleotides read TGTGCCAGCAGCGCCCCCCCGGACGGCGCCTACAATGAGCAGTTCTTC. Translating gives CASSAPPDGAYNEQFF.

The V gene is TRBV12-3 or TRBV12-4, the J gene TRBJ2-7; D remains unclear. Deletions cut 3 bases from V and 7 bases from J, with 13 bases between. CDR3 length: 13 amino acids. Here the CDR3 DNA reads TGTGCCAGCAGTTTGGGTAGGGCTCGAGAGCAGTACTTC. This encodes CASSLGRAREQYF.

This chain joins TRBV10-3 and TRBJ2-1, with 8 bases aligning to TRBD2. Trimming took 0 bases from V and 9 from J; bases not matched to a gene: 13. Per the germline V gene, CDR1 is ENHRY and CDR2 is SYGVKD. There are 17 residues in the CDR3. The CDR3 spells CAISESYVTGGPGEQFF. CDR3 DNA: TGTGCCATCAGTGAGTCTTACGTAACGGGAGGGCCGGGTGAGCAGTTCTTC.

The sample holds a few counts of this clonotype. The chain is built from TRBV11-3 and TRBJ2-5; possibly TRBD2 for D (5 bases). The germline V and J ends were trimmed by 5 bases and 5 bases, with 12 bases remaining between them. Looked up from germline, CDR1 is SGHNT and CDR2 is YENEEA. The CDR3 runs to 13 residues. CDR3 DNA: TGTGCCAGCAGCCGCGCTAGCTTCGAGACCCAGTACTTC. Its translation: CASSRASFETQYF.

The chain combines TRBV27 with TRBJ2-7; D not certain. Germline CDR1 is MNHEY and CDR2 is SMNVEV (reference sequence). V shed 0 bases and J shed 2 bases, with 11 bases lying between them. The CDR3 loop spans 15 amino acids. CDR3 bases: TGTGCCAGCAGTTTATCGGGCCCACTAACCTACGAGCAGTACTTC. Encoded protein: CASSLSGPLTYEQYF.

J is TRBJ1-6 and V is TRBV7-8; D possibly corresponds to TRBD1 (5 bases). Between the trimmed V and J ends, which lost 6 bases and 9 bases, there was a span of 15 bases. The length of the CDR3 is 14 residues. Germline loops: CDR1 SGHVS, CDR2 FQNEAQ. The CDR3 loop reads CASSQTGTGSPLHF. CDR3 DNA: TGTGCCAGCAGTCAGACTGGGACTGGTTCACCCCTCCACTTT.

This clonotype was recorded at least ten times. The V gene is TRBV5-1, the J gene TRBJ1-1; unclear D gene. Looked up from germline, CDR1 is SGHRS and CDR2 is YFSETQ. The CDR3 runs to 11 residues. Trimming removed 0 bases at V and 3 bases at J, with 0 bases between. The CDR3 coding sequence is TGCGCCAGCAGCTTGGACACTGAAGCTTTCTTT. Translation gives CASSLDTEAFF.

The V gene is TRBV6-6, the J gene TRBJ1-5; 9 bases line up with TRBD1. CDR3 length: 14 amino acids. The junction had 7 bases not matched to a gene; V was cut back by 6 bases and J by 7 bases. The germline CDR1 and CDR2 sequences are MNHNY and SVGAGI (reference sequence). CDR3 region: CASRPDRGKQPQHF. The DNA for the CDR3 is TGTGCCAGCAGACCCGACAGGGGGAAGCAGCCCCAGCATTTT.

As for this clonotype: Its ends do not fully match the called genes, so a read error is possible. V gene TRBV27 combines with J gene TRBJ1-2; 7 nucleotides line up with TRBD1. The CDR3 spans 13 residues. In germline, CDR1 is MNHEY, CDR2 SMNVEV (reference sequence). The chain's CDR3 is CASGFDRVYGYTF. The CDR3 DNA follows: TGTGCCAGCGGTTTCGACAGGGTGTATGGCTACACCTTC.